A selection of T cell receptor beta chains follows, all from one sample in a study of identical twins. TCRdb itself ran the 5' RACE reads through MiXCR, one entry per CDR3 protein. The table has about 220,000 distinct CDR3 sequences, 7.5% seen once. The sample was also reused in another study, on yellow fever vaccine responses in identical twins.

The source material was memory (CD45RO+) T cells sorted from blood. These receptors were taken from a woman younger than 30 in good health. The CDR3 runs from the conserved cysteine through the conserved F or W. D genes are given only for firm matches. Where a row states a size, it is once, few, many or the class of an expanded clone; other rows omit it.

abundance | d_gene | v_gene | CDR3aa
many | NA | TRBV15 | CATSRAGTLGQPQHF
NA | TRBD1 | TRBV5-5 | CASRPDRASAGELFF
many | TRBD1 | TRBV5-1 | CASSFTTGGSGGEQYF
NA | TRBD2 | TRBV11-2 | CASSLGGLAGGGFHEQYF
few | TRBD1 | TRBV29-1 | CSVARQGGVEQYF
NA | NA | TRBV14 | CTSSDTGRTEAFF
many | TRBD2 | TRBV28 | CASTRGGSLTYEQYF
few | NA | TRBV13 | CASSQGGQGENEQFF
many | TRBD1 | TRBV25-1 | CASSEVGQGTDTQYF
few | TRBD1 | TRBV4-3 | CASSPGTGTLSGANVLTF
few | NA | TRBV15 | CATSRVTGIAGANVLTF
few | NA | TRBV6-1 | CASVGRADNSPLHF
many | NA | TRBV14 | CASSSNQRWGAGEKLFF
NA | NA | TRBV3-1 | CASSQAGTSNTGELFF
few | TRBD2 | TRBV5-1 | CASTGLAASTDTQYF
many | TRBD1 | TRBV29-1 | CSVRMGQGAREKLFF
few | NA | TRBV20-1 | CSAIDLAGLYEQYF
NA | NA | TRBV7-9 | CASSFPLNNEQFF
few | TRBD1 | TRBV11-2 | CASSLRTGGIDTQYF
NA | NA | TRBV21-1 | CVSGSDTYF
NA | TRBD1 | TRBV9 | CASSTGQGNTIYF
NA | TRBD1 | TRBV18 | CASSSRDRVKNIQYF
few | TRBD1 | TRBV2 | CASSLPGQGSYEQYF
NA | NA | TRBV20-1 | CSAARSSYEQYF
many | TRBD1 | TRBV6-5 | CASSYHLRDRVTEAFF
many | NA | TRBV7-2 | CASSSPNTGELFF
many | NA | TRBV5-1 | CASSRDAEETQYF
NA | TRBD2 | TRBV7-2 | CASTRGGGRYQETQYF
NA | TRBD2 | TRBV30 | CAWGLAGASYNEQFF
few | TRBD1 | TRBV28 | CASSSMGDRVGYGYTF
many | NA | TRBV29-1 | CSVGLFSLRGGSSTDTQYF
many | NA | TRBV5-6 | CASRGRSRLVGGYTF
NA | NA | TRBV30 | CAWSTGASGNTIYF
many | TRBD1 | TRBV20-1 | CSARTGYEQYF
few | TRBD2 | TRBV18 | CASSPKGSGSYEQYF
many | TRBD1 | TRBV20-1 | CSAAGTVSLTGELFF
NA | NA | TRBV4-3 | CASSQDLVETQYF
NA | NA | TRBV3-1 | CASSQDIGGNTEAFF
NA | TRBD1 | TRBV7-9 | CASSPPGTVQETQYF
few | NA | TRBV11-1 | CASSGTGFAGANVLTF
NA | NA | TRBV20-1 | CSARVFLSMAGPKETQYF